The clone carrying this T cell receptor beta chain showed up just a few times. The target antigen is unknown. RNA transcripts provided the source from which TCR beta CDR3 regions were amplified. The study used the HTBI primer set for a first-round RT-PCR of the TCR CDR3. One entry per CDR3 protein, called by TCRdb with MiXCR from the multiplex PCR reads. The sample contains more than 500,000 distinct CDR3 sequences, approximately 14% of which appear only once. Diagnosis rested on symptoms, serum thyroxine and TRAb, thyroid ultrasound, and orbital computed tomography. The source of the sample is a study of T cells in Graves' hyperthyroidism and ophthalmopathy. Study outcomes and limitations: The model made its ophthalmopathy prediction, and onset followed a median roughly six months later.

The source material was blood. The source of this sequence is a woman in her thirties or forties with Graves' ophthalmopathy.

The CDR3 nucleotides are TGTGCCAGCAGTCCAGGGGACGGGACCTATCAGCCCCAGCATTTT. Its translation is CASSPGDGTYQPQHF. The chain uses TRBV28 and TRBJ1-5; perhaps TRBD1 as D (6 bases). Trimming shortened V by 5 bases and J by 5 bases, and 16 bases separated the two germline ends. The germline CDR1 and CDR2 sequences are MDHEN and SYDVKM. This CDR3 spans 15 amino acids.